This entry lists 23 T cell receptor beta chains sequenced from one sample in a study of cytomegalovirus exposure and HLA in healthy donors. Primers: 60 Vbeta forward and 13 Jbeta reverse. Assay used: immunoSEQ multiplex PCR; TCRdb lists only in-frame clones, some missing. The sample totals around 50,000 clones. The source material was PBMCs. The receptor set was obtained from a male donor in good health and CMV-seropositive.

As for this clone: The same CDR3 can be traced to other DNA sequences in this sample. The rearrangement joins TRBV11-2 to TRBJ1-3; D is unclear. The CDR3 covers 14 residues. The germline V and J ends were trimmed by 0 bases and 0 bases, with 3 bases remaining between them. Germline-derived CDR1 and CDR2 are SGHAT and FQNNGV. The CDR3 DNA is TGTGCCAGCAGCTTAGAGTACTCTGGAAACACCATATATTTT. Protein sequence: CASSLEYSGNTIYF.

The rearrangement links TRBV18 to TRBJ1-4, with TRBD1 as a possible D gene (6 bases). The V gene lost 8 bases and the J gene lost 7 bases, with 14 bases spanning the gap. CDR1 is KGHSH, CDR2 LQKENI, per germline. CDR3 length: 13 amino acids. CDR3 nucleotides: TGTGCCAGCGCCAAGGGGGTTGGTGAAAAACTGTTTTTT. Translating it yields CASAKGVGEKLFF.

As for this clone: One end of the junction does not line up with germline, which may come from a read error. J is TRBJ1-6 and V is TRBV2; tentative D call: TRBD1 (5 bases). Per germline, CDR1 SNHLY and CDR2 FYNNEI. The CDR3 is made up of 15 amino acids. The CDR3, as DNA: TGTGCCAGCAGCGAAGGGCCCAGGGAAAGTTCACCCCTCCACTTT. This gives the protein CASSEGPRESSPLHF.

CDR3 amino acids: CASSVGDNTYNYGYTF. CDR3 DNA: TGTGCCAGCAGCGTAGGTGACAACACCTACAACTATGGCTACACCTTC. V usage is TRBV9 and J usage is TRBJ1-2; D is unclear. Looked up from germline, CDR1 is SGDLS and CDR2 is YYNGEE. Trimming stripped 0 bases from V and 2 bases from J, with 14 bases between. This CDR3 is 16 amino acids long. Looking up the rest from reference TRBV9 and TRBJ1-2 gives the full variable domain: DSGVTQTPKHLITATGQRVTLRCSPRSGDLSVYWYQQSLDQGLQFLIQYYNGEERAKGNILERFSAQQFPDLHSELNLSSLELGDSALYFCASSVGDNTYNYGYTFGSGTRLTVV.

This chain connects TRBV6-5 to TRBJ2-3, with D unresolved. CDR3 length: 15 amino acids. The germline V and J ends were trimmed by 2 bases and 2 bases, with 11 bases remaining between them. CDR1 is MNHEY, CDR2 SVGAGI, per germline. CDR3 in DNA: TGTGCCAGCAGTTACGGGCCTCAGCTCACAGATACGCAGTATTTT. Translating gives CASSYGPQLTDTQYF.

This chain joins TRBV10-2 and TRBJ1-1; perhaps TRBD1 as D (5 bases). The germline V and J ends were trimmed by 1 base and 10 bases, with 16 bases remaining between them. Germline loops: CDR1 WSHSY, CDR2 SAAADI. CDR3 length: 14 residues. CDR3 residues: CASSEFLGGDGAFF. CDR3 in DNA: TGCGCCAGCAGTGAGTTCTTGGGAGGGGATGGAGCTTTCTTT.

The J gene is TRBJ1-6, the V gene TRBV10-3; TRBD1 might be the D (6 bases). CDR3 length: 16 amino acids. V lost 10 bases to trimming and J lost 5 bases, with 21 bases between them. Germline V lookup: CDR1 ENHRY, CDR2 SYGVKD. CDR3 nucleotides: TGTGCCACCGCCCCCCCACAGGGATCGAATAATTCACCCCTCCACTTT. Protein sequence: CATAPPQGSNNSPLHF.

The DNA for the CDR3 is TGTGCCAGCAGCTTAGGGGGGGGCGAGCAGTACTTC. Encoded protein: CASSLGGGEQYF. The V and J genes are TRBV13 and TRBJ2-7, with a possible D match to TRBD2 (6 bases). In germline, CDR1 is PRHDT, CDR2 FYEKMQ (reference sequence). This CDR3 comprises 12 residues. V lost 0 bases to trimming and J lost 6 bases, with 6 bases between them.

This chain joins TRBV5-4 and TRBJ2-3, with TRBD2 matching 10 bases. V shed 2 bases, J shed 0 bases, and the junction held 0 bases outside the gene matches. This CDR3 has 15 residues. The germline gives CDR1 SGHNT, CDR2 YYREEE (reference sequence). The chain's CDR3 is CASSLAGGSTDTQYF. The CDR3 DNA reads as TGTGCCAGCAGCTTAGCGGGGGGGAGCACAGATACGCAGTATTTT. The whole variable domain, filled in from reference TRBV5-4 and TRBJ2-3, reads ETGVTQSPTHLIKTRGQQVTLRCSSQSGHNTVSWYQQALGQGPQFIFQYYREEENGRGNFPPRFSGLQFPNYSSELNVNALELDDSALYLCASSLAGGSTDTQYFGPGTRLTVL.

This sequence joins TRBV28 and TRBJ1-1, with 8 bases aligning to TRBD1. Trimming cost V 5 bases and J 6 bases; bases outside gene matches: 5. This CDR3 comprises 13 residues. CDR1 is MDHEN, CDR2 SYDVKM, per germline. CDR3 DNA: TGTGCCAGCAGTCGGACAGGGAGGGCTGAAGCTTTCTTT. This codes for CASSRTGRAEAFF.

The chain has TRBV6-5 and TRBJ2-7; 10 positions match TRBD2. Looked up from germline, CDR1 is MNHEY and CDR2 is SVGAGI. The CDR3 loop spans 15 amino acids. The trim removed 6 bases at V and 2 bases at J, leaving 7 bases unmatched. DNA of the CDR3: TGTGCCAGCAGACCGCCGGGACTAGCGCCCTACGAGCAGTACTTC. Translated, it gives CASRPPGLAPYEQYF.

J is TRBJ2-7 and V is TRBV4-3; D is perhaps TRBD1 (5 bases). The CDR3 loop spans 15 amino acids. Trimming stripped 0 bases from V and 0 bases from J, with 9 bases between. CDR1 LGHNA and CDR2 YSLEER come from the germline V gene. The CDR3 region is CASSQDRGSSYEQYF. The DNA of the CDR3 is TGCGCCAGCAGCCAAGATAGGGGAAGCTCCTACGAGCAGTACTTC.

The chain combines TRBV7-2 with TRBJ1-1, with D possibly matching TRBD1 (6 bases). V lost 7 bases and J 3 bases, leaving 15 bases between the germline ends. Germline V gene data show CDR1 as SGHTA and CDR2 as FQGNSA. CDR3 length: 14 amino acids. CDR3 region: CASKVGAGDTEAFF. The CDR3 bases are TGTGCCAGCAAGGTGGGTGCAGGGGACACTGAAGCTTTCTTT. Drawing the rest from reference TRBV7-2 and TRBJ1-1, the complete variable domain is GAGVSQSPSNKVTEKGKDVELRCDPISGHTALYWYRQSLGQGLEFLIYFQGNSAPDKSGLPSDRFSAERTGGSVSTLTIQRTQQEDSAVYLCASKVGAGDTEAFFGQGTRLTVV.

The CDR3 DNA is TGTGCCAGCAGCTTGTCGGCAGACTGGTATGGCTACACCTTC. Its translation is CASSLSADWYGYTF. J is TRBJ1-2 and V is TRBV5-6, with D uncertain. CDR1 and CDR2 (germline): SGHDT, YYEEEE. CDR3 length: 14 amino acids. The V end lost 1 base, the J end lost 5 bases, and 12 bases lay between the germline ends.

V gene TRBV30 combines with J gene TRBJ2-7, with 7 bases lining up with TRBD1. The CDR3 is 14 residues long. The germline V gene has CDR1 GTSNPN and CDR2 SVGIG (reference sequence). CDR3 sequence: CAFIRRDRNYEQYF. The CDR3, as DNA: TGTGCTTTTATCCGCCGGGACAGAAACTACGAGCAGTACTTC.

The chain links TRBV13 to TRBJ2-1; D perhaps matches TRBD1 (6 bases). In germline, CDR1 is PRHDT, CDR2 FYEKMQ (reference sequence). The V end was cut by 8 bases, the J end by 3 bases, with 29 bases between. The CDR3 length is 19 residues. The DNA for the CDR3 is TGTGCCAGCGGCAGAACAGGGTGGGGAATTGAGGGGGACTACAATGAGCAGTTCTTC. Translated: CASGRTGWGIEGDYNEQFF. The variable domain in full, with the rest retrieved from reference TRBV13 and TRBJ2-1, is AAGVIQSPRHLIKEKRETATLKCYPIPRHDTVYWYQQGPGQDPQFLISFYEKMQSDKGSIPDRFSAQQFSDYHSELNMSSLELGDSALYFCASGRTGWGIEGDYNEQFFGPGTRLTVL.

This chain links TRBV7-9 with TRBJ2-7; D ambiguous. The V gene's germline CDR1 is SEHNR and CDR2 FQNEAQ (reference sequence). V lost 0 bases to trimming and J lost 5 bases, with 17 bases between them. The CDR3 runs 16 residues. CDR3 coding DNA: TGTGCCAGCAGCTTAGCGGAGATAGCCGGTGTCAACGAGCAGTACTTC. Its translation is CASSLAEIAGVNEQYF.

This rearrangement joins TRBV4-2 to TRBJ2-1; tentative D call: TRBD1 (6 bases). Trimming stripped 1 base from V and 8 bases from J, with 15 bases between. Germline V CDR1 and CDR2: LGHNA, YNFKEQ. This CDR3 is built from 15 residues. The CDR3 here is CASSQGQQGADEQFF. The CDR3 DNA is TGTGCCAGCAGCCAAGGCCAACAGGGAGCGGATGAGCAGTTCTTC.

The rearrangement joins TRBV18 to TRBJ1-1; D is ambiguous. Trimming took off 3 bases at V and 0 bases at J, with 5 bases between the two ends. This CDR3 is 13 amino acids long. Germline assignment: CDR1 KGHSH and CDR2 LQKENI. The CDR3 DNA reads as TGTGCCAGCTCACCCCGGGTGAACACTGAAGCTTTCTTT. Translation gives CASSPRVNTEAFF.

J is TRBJ2-3 and V is TRBV5-6; 9 bases map to TRBD1. The CDR3 is made up of 14 amino acids. CDR1 SGHDT and CDR2 YYEEEE come from the germline V gene. V was pared by 1 base and J by 4 bases, with 1 base of the junction left unmatched. CDR3 in DNA: TGTGCCAGCAGCTTGTGGACAGGGGCAGATACGCAGTATTTT. Protein product: CASSLWTGADTQYF.

The CDR3 here is CASKARSGDTQYF. The DNA of the CDR3 is TGTGCCAGCAAGGCGCGGAGTGGGGATACGCAGTATTTT. This rearrangement joins TRBV2 to TRBJ2-3; D unclear. In germline, CDR1 is SNHLY, CDR2 FYNNEI. V gave up 7 bases and J gave up 6 bases, with 14 bases separating them. The CDR3 length is 13 residues.

The chain combines TRBV7-2 with TRBJ1-1; TRBD1 agrees at 7 bases. The length of the CDR3 is 14 residues. Germline V gives CDR1 SGHTA, CDR2 FQGNSA. V lost 4 bases, J lost 2 bases, and 4 bases stayed unmatched. The CDR3 sequence is CASSYGTANTEAFF. Written as DNA, the CDR3 is TGTGCCAGCAGCTACGGGACAGCAAACACTGAAGCTTTCTTT.

The chain joins TRBV14 to TRBJ2-1; TRBD2 matches at 16 bases. This CDR3 is 18 amino acids long. V dropped 4 bases and J dropped 2; count of bases not matched to a gene: 5. Germline V CDR1 and CDR2: SGHDN, FVKESK. The CDR3 DNA is TGTGCCAGCAGCCCCGGGACTAGCGGGGGGGTACCCTACAATGAGCAGTTCTTC. Amino acid sequence: CASSPGTSGGVPYNEQFF.